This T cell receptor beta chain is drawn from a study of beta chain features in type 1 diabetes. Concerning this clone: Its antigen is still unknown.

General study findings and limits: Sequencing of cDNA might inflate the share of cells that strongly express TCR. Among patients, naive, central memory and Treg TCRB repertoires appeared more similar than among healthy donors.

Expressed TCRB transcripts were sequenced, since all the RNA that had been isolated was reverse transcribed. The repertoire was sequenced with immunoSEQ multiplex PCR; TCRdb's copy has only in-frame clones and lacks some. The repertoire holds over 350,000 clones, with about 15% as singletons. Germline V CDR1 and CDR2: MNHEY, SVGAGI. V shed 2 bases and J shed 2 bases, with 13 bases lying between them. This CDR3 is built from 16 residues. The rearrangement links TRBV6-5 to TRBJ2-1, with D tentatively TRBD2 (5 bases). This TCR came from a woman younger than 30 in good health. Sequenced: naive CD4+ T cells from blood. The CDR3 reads CASSYEVGVTYNEQFF. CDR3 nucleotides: TGTGCCAGCAGTTACGAGGTGGGAGTGACCTACAATGAGCAGTTCTTC.